This paragraph reports one T cell receptor (beta chain). Its antigen is unidentified. The CDR3 is made up of 16 amino acids. Looked up from germline, CDR1 is SGHNT and CDR2 is YYREEE (reference sequence). The V and J ends lost 4 bases and 0 bases, in that order; junction bases with no gene match: 8. This sample was included in a study of T cells after yellow fever vaccination. On the study more broadly: Those fractions that held only low numbers of cells were prepared using the SMART-Seq v4 Ultra Low Input RNA kit. General study points: Only a minor proportion of clonotypes was detected across both CD4 and CD8 compartments. Booster samples showed a return of most primary-vaccination clones (around 96% CD4, about 87% CD8).

The 5'RACE template-switching step produced TCR cDNA and added a universal primer site and UMIs. Each CDR3 protein is one row after TCRdb ran MiXCR on the 5' RACE reads. The sample contains about 300,000 distinct CDR3 sequences, 8.5% to 10% of which appear only once. The TCR originated in a man younger than 35 who received the YFV17D yellow fever vaccine. This specimen was CD4+ T cells sorted from PBMCs, taken 5 days after the yellow fever booster vaccination. This sequence joins TRBV5-4 and TRBJ2-3, with 7 bases fitting TRBD1. The CDR3 region is CASSTPTGASTDTQYF. CDR3 DNA sequence: TGTGCCAGCAGCACCCCCACAGGGGCTAGCACAGATACGCAGTATTTT.